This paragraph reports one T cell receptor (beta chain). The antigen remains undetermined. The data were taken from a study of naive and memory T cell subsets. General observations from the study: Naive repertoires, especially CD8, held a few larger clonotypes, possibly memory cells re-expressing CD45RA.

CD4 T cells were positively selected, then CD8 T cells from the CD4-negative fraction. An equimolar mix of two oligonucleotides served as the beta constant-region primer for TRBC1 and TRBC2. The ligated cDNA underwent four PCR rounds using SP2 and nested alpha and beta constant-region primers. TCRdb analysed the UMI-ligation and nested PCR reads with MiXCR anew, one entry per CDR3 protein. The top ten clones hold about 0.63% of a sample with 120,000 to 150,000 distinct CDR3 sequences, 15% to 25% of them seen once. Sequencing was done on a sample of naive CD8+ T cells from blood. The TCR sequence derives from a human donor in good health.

The CDR3 region has the DNA TGTGCCAGCAGCGTTGGGACCCACACTGAAGCTTTCTTT. Amino acids: CASSVGTHTEAFF. The V and J genes are TRBV9 and TRBJ1-1; D perhaps matches TRBD1 (5 bases). The germline V gene has CDR1 SGDLS and CDR2 YYNGEE. The CDR3 is 13 residues long. Trimming left V 2 bases short and J 3 bases short, with 8 bases between.